This entry lists 2 T cell receptor beta chains sequenced from one sample in a study of OX40 agonist ivuxolimab in advanced cancers. Profiled with immunoSEQ multiplex PCR; TCRdb holds only in-frame clones, not every one. The sample contains some 74,000 clones, roughly 86% of which appear only once. The sample was CD4+ or CD8+ T cells sorted from blood, taken in a trial of the OX40 agonist ivuxolimab. These TCRs come from an adult with an advanced solid tumor such as melanoma, head and neck, liver or kidney cancer.

This clone came up once. The rearrangement uses TRBV4-1 and TRBJ2-1, with a possible D match to TRBD2 (5 bases). This CDR3 comprises 17 residues. Trimming left V 4 bases short and J 4 bases short, with 20 bases between. The germline V gene has CDR1 MGHRA and CDR2 YSYEKL. Written as DNA, the CDR3 is TGCGCCAGCAGCCCCACGGGGTCTCCCGACCTTTACAATGAGCAGTTCTTC. Amino acid sequence: CASSPTGSPDLYNEQFF.

The rearrangement uses TRBV6-5 and TRBJ1-5; no clear D. Germline assignment: CDR1 MNHEY and CDR2 SVGAGI. V shed 2 bases and J shed 4 bases, with 6 bases lying between them. The CDR3 totals 13 residues. In nucleotides, the CDR3 is TGTGCCAGCAGTTACGACATAAATCAGCCCCAGCATTTT. The encoded protein is CASSYDINQPQHF.